This TCR beta chain was observed in a study of CD8+CD57+ T cells in acquired aplastic anemia. For the study at large: CD4+ and CD8+ cells, once sorted, gave DNA averaging around 3.4 ug. Study results and limitations: The CD8+ Simpson's diversity of patients and controls was not significantly different.

The sequenced patients had an expansion of CD8+CD57+ cells seen by flow cytometry. CDR1 and CDR2 from the germline V gene are SGDLS and YYNGEE. The CDR3 loop spans 14 amino acids. V was clipped by 0 bases and J by 2 bases, with 7 bases between them. This clonotype was seen repeatedly, ten times or more. The antigen remains undetermined. Profiling of TCR beta VDJ combinations and CDR3 sequences used genomic DNA as template. MiXCR was run by TCRdb on the reads, yielding one entry per CDR3 protein. Of around 290,000 distinct CDR3 sequences in the sample, approximately 57% were seen once. The rearrangement links TRBV9 to TRBJ2-3; no firm D call. The origin of this receptor is a human donor with aplastic anemia. Material for sequencing was sorted CD4+, CD8+, or CD8+CD57+ T cells (not recorded which) from PBMCs. The CDR3 nucleotides are TGTGCCAGCAGCGTAGTAACTAACACAGATACGCAGTATTTT. It translates to CASSVVTNTDTQYF. Variable domain in full (rest from reference TRBV9 and TRBJ2-3): DSGVTQTPKHLITATGQRVTLRCSPRSGDLSVYWYQQSLDQGLQFLIQYYNGEERAKGNILERFSAQQFPDLHSELNLSSLELGDSALYFCASSVVTNTDTQYFGPGTRLTVL.